Listed here is a single T cell receptor (beta chain). The target antigen is unknown. The data were obtained in a study of regulatory T cells in long-lasting Graves disease. Study-wide findings and caveats: Persistent disease preferred TRBV28, TRBJ1-2 and TRBJ2-5; new disease, TRBV20-1 and TRBJ2-1.

Construction of the TCR beta libraries employed iRepertoire HTBI primers in conjunction with Arm-PCR of CDR3 regions. TCRdb itself ran the multiplex PCR reads through MiXCR, one entry per CDR3 protein. This table holds about 540,000 distinct CDR3 sequences, about 14% found once. Time point reported: newly diagnosed GD, antithyroid drugs for less than 3 months. The TCR library was made from RNA extracted from PBMCs. CDR1 MGHDK and CDR2 SYGVNS come from the germline V gene. The CDR3 covers 16 residues. V was pared by 3 bases and J by 0 bases, with 14 bases between. The same data also contributed to another study, on T cells in Graves' hyperthyroidism and ophthalmopathy.

The receptor was isolated from a man aged 25-40 years with Graves disease. Sample: peripheral blood mononuclear cells (PBMCs), taken at new diagnosis, from a patient treated with antithyroid drugs. The V call is TRBV25-1, the J call TRBJ2-5, with D uncertain. Here the CDR3 reads CASSDRHPKDQETQYF. For the CDR3, the DNA is TGTGCCAGCAGTGATAGACACCCTAAGGACCAAGAGACCCAGTACTTC.